The 8 T cell receptor beta chains below all came from one sample that was sequenced in a study of Tregs in tolerant kidney transplant recipients. This table comes from immunoSEQ multiplex PCR, and its TCRdb copy is limited to in-frame clones, with some not included. The table shows some 55,000 clones, with around 88% occurring only once. Sample: CD4+ T cells from blood. These receptors were collected from a human donor in good health.

The gene calls are TRBV5-1 and TRBJ2-7, with 10 nucleotides matching TRBD1. V lost 3 bases and J lost 3; bases outside the gene matches: 9. The CDR3 contains 16 residues. The V gene's germline CDR1 is SGHRS and CDR2 YFSETQ. CDR3 nucleotide sequence: TGCGCCAGCAGCTCGCTCGGGACAGGGGTAAGCTACGAGCAGTACTTC. Translation: CASSSLGTGVSYEQYF.

This clone was picked up a small number of times. V usage is TRBV5-6 and J usage is TRBJ1-4, with no clear D. The CDR3 length is 14 residues. The V and J ends lost 0 bases and 8 bases respectively, with 11 bases between them. Germline lookup yields CDR1 SGHDT and CDR2 YYEEEE. The CDR3 coding sequence is TGTGCCAGCAGCTTGGGGTTGGACGGGGAAAAACTGTTTTTT. Its protein is CASSLGLDGEKLFF.

CDR3 coding DNA: TGTGCCAGCAGCTTGGGGTCTAGCAATCAGCCCCAGCATTTT. This sequence encodes CASSLGSSNQPQHF. V gene TRBV5-8 combines with J gene TRBJ1-5; D is unresolved. Per the germline V gene, CDR1 is SGHTS and CDR2 is YDEGEE. The CDR3 is 14 residues long. V lost 0 bases and J lost 0, with 4 bases in between.

This clone has only a few counts. The chain carries TRBV9 and TRBJ2-3; maybe TRBD1 (6 bases). The CDR3 loop spans 15 amino acids. V was shortened by 3 bases and J by 8 bases, with 19 bases between the two germline ends. Germline values: CDR1 SGDLS, CDR2 YYNGEE. Written as DNA, the CDR3 is TGTGCCAGCAGCGCAACGGACAGCCCGGTTGGTACGCAGTATTTT. Residues: CASSATDSPVGTQYF.

The chain recombines TRBV10-3 with TRBJ1-5; tentatively, D is TRBD1 (5 bases). This CDR3 spans 14 amino acids. V lost 4 bases and J 6 bases, leaving 13 bases between the germline ends. The V gene's germline CDR1 is ENHRY and CDR2 SYGVKD. This CDR3 reads CAISGTPGGQPQHF. CDR3 bases: TGTGCCATCAGTGGGACACCCGGAGGTCAGCCCCAGCATTTT.

V gene TRBV10-3 combines with J gene TRBJ1-1; no clear D gene. Germline V CDR1 and CDR2: ENHRY, SYGVKD. V was clipped by 3 bases and J by 1 base, with 9 bases between them. CDR3 length equals 14 residues. The CDR3 DNA is TGTGCCATCAGTGATTTCCGCAGGAACACTGAAGCTTTCTTT. Protein product: CAISDFRRNTEAFF.

The rearrangement uses TRBV14 and TRBJ2-2, with D unclear. V lost 4 bases and J lost 1, with 7 bases in between. Per germline, CDR1 SGHDN and CDR2 FVKESK. The CDR3 loop spans 14 amino acids. CDR3 nucleotide sequence: TGTGCCAGCAGCCCCCGACGGAACACCGGGGAGCTGTTTTTT. Translated: CASSPRRNTGELFF.

The chain carries TRBV5-4 and TRBJ1-1; D gene ambiguous. The CDR3 is made up of 14 amino acids. Germline V gene data show CDR1 as SGHNT and CDR2 as YYREEE (reference sequence). V shed 4 bases and J shed 0 bases, with 10 bases lying between them. CDR3 residues: CASSRDLMNTEAFF. Written as DNA, the CDR3 is TGTGCCAGCAGCCGCGACCTGATGAACACTGAAGCTTTCTTT.